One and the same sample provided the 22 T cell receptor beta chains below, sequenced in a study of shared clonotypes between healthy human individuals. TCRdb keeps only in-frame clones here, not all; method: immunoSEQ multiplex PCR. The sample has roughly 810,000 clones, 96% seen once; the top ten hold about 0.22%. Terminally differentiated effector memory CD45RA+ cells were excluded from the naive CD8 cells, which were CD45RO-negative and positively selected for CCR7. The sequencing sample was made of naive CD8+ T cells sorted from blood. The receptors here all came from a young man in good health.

CDR3 amino acids: CSVPNSQGYTGELFF. In nucleotides, the CDR3 is TGCAGCGTGCCCAACTCTCAGGGATACACCGGGGAGCTGTTTTTT. The chain recombines TRBV29-1 with TRBJ2-2; possibly TRBD1 for D (5 bases). The CDR3 extends over 15 amino acids. Germline CDR1 is SQVTM and CDR2 is ANQGSEA. V was shortened by 6 bases and J by 3 bases, with 17 bases between the two germline ends.

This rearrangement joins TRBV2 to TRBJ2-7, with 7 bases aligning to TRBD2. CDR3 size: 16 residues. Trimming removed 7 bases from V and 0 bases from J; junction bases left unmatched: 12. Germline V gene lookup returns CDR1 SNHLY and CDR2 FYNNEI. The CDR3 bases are TGTGCCAGCACTAAAAGCGGGGCAGTAAGCTCCTACGAGCAGTACTTC. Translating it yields CASTKSGAVSSYEQYF.

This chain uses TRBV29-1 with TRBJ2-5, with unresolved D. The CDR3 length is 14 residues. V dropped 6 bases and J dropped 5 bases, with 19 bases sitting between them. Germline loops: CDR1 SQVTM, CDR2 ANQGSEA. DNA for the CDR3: TGCAGCGTCGCGACCGCCCAGGTGGGTGAGACCCAGTACTTC. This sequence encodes CSVATAQVGETQYF. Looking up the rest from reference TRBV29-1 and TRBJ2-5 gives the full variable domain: SAVISQKPSRDICQRGTSLTIQCQVDSQVTMMFWYRQQPGQSLTLIATANQGSEATYESGFVIDKFPISRPNLTFSTLTVSNMSPEDSSIYLCSVATAQVGETQYFGPGTRLLVL.

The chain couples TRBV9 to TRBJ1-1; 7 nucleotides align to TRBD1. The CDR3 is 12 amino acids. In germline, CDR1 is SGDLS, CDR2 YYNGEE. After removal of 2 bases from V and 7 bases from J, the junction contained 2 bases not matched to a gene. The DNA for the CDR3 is TGTGCCAGCAGCGTCAGGGGGGGTGAAGCTTTCTTT. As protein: CASSVRGGEAFF.

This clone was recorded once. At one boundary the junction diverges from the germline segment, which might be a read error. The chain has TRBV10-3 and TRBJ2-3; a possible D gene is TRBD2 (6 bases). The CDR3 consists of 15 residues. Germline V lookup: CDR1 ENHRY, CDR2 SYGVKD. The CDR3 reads CAFSRGSTFPDTQYF. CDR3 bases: TGTGCCTTCAGTCGGGGGTCAACCTTCCCAGATACGCAGTATTTT.

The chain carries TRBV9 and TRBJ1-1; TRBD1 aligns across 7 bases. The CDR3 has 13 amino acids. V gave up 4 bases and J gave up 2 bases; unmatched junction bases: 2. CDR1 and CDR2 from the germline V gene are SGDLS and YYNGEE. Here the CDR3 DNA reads TGTGCCAGCAGCCAGGGGGGAAACACTGAAGCTTTCTTT. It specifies CASSQGGNTEAFF.

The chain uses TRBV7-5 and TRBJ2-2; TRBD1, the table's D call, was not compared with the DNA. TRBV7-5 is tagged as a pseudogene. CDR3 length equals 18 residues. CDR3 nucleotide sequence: TGTGCCAGAAGCCGAGGGGGCGTTCGGACAGGGAACACCGGGGAGCTGTTTTTT. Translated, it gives CARSRGGVRTGNTGELFF.

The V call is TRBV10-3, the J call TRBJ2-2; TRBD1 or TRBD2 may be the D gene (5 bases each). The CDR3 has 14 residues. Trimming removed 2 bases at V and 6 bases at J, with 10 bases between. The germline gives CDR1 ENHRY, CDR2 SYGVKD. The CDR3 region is CAISEIGAPGELFF. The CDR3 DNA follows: TGTGCCATCAGTGAGATCGGGGCACCCGGGGAGCTGTTTTTT.

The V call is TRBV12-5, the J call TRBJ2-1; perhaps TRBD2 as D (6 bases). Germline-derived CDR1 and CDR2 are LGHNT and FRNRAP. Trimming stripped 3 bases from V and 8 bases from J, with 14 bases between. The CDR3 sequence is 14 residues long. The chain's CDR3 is CASGFRRAEDEQFF. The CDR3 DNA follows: TGTGCTAGTGGTTTCAGGAGGGCCGAGGATGAGCAGTTCTTC.

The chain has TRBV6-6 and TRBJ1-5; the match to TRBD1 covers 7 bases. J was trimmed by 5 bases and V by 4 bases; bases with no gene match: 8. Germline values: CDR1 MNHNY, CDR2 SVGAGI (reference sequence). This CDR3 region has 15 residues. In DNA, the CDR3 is TGTGCCAGCAGTTCAGACAGGGCCCACCATCAGCCCCAGCATTTT. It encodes CASSSDRAHHQPQHF.

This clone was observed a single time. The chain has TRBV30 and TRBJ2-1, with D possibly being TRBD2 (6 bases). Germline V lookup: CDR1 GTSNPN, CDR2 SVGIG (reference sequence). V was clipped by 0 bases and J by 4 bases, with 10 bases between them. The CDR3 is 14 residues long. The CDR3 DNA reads TGTGCCTGGAGTGTGGGCGGGAATTACAATGAGCAGTTCTTC. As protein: CAWSVGGNYNEQFF.

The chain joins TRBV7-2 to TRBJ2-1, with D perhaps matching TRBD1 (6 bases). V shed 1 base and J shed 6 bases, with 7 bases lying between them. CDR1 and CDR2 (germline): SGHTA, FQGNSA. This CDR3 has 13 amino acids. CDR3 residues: CASSLDRVNEQFF. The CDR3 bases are TGTGCCAGCAGCTTAGACAGGGTCAATGAGCAGTTCTTC.

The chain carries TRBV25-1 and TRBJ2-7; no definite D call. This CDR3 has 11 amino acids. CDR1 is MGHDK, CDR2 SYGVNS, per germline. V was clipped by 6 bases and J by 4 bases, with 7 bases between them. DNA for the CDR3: TGTGCCAGCAGGGACGGGTACGAGCAGTACTTC. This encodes CASRDGYEQYF.

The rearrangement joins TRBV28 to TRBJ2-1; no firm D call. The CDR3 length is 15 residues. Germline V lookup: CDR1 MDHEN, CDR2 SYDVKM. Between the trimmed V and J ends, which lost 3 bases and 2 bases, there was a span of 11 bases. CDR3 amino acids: CASSFRPTAYNEQFF. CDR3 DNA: TGTGCCAGCAGTTTCCGACCTACGGCCTACAATGAGCAGTTCTTC.

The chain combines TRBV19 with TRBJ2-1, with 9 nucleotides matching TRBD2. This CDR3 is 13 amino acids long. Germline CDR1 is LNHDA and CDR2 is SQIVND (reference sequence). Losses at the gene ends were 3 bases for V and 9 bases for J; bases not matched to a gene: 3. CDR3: CASSISSGAEQFF. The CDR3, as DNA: TGTGCCAGTAGTATTTCTAGCGGGGCTGAGCAGTTCTTC.

The CDR3: CASSRLDLSGKSYNEQFF. The CDR3 DNA is TGTGCCAGCAGCCGATTAGATCTTAGCGGGAAATCTTACAATGAGCAGTTCTTC. The chain carries TRBV11-2 and TRBJ2-1, with 8 positions matching TRBD2. CDR3 size: 18 residues. Germline V CDR1 and CDR2: SGHAT, FQNNGV. The V segment lost 5 bases and the J segment 4 bases; nucleotides outside the gene matches: 16. The whole variable domain, remainder taken from reference TRBV11-2 and TRBJ2-1, is EAGVAQSPRYKIIEKRQSVAFWCNPISGHATLYWYQQILGQGPKLLIQFQNNGVVDDSQLPKDRFSAERLKGVDSTLKIQPAKLEDSAVYLCASSRLDLSGKSYNEQFFGPGTRLTVL.

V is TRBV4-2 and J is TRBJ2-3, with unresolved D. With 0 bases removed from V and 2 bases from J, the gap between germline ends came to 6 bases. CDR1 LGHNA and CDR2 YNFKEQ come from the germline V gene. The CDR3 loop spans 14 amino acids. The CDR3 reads CASSQEAITDTQYF. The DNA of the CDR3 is TGTGCCAGCAGCCAAGAGGCTATCACAGATACGCAGTATTTT.

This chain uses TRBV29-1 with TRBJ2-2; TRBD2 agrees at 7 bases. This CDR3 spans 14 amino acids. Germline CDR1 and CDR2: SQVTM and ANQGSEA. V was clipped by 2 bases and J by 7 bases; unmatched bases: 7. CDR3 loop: CSVEPTGGNGELFF. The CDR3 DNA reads TGCAGCGTTGAACCGACGGGGGGTAACGGGGAGCTGTTTTTT.

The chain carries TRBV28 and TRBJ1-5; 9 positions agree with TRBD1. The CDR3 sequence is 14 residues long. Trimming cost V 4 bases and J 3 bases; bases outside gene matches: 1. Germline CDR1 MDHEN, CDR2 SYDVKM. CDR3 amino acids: CASSWDRDNQPQHF. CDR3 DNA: TGTGCCAGCAGTTGGGACAGGGACAATCAGCCCCAGCATTTT.

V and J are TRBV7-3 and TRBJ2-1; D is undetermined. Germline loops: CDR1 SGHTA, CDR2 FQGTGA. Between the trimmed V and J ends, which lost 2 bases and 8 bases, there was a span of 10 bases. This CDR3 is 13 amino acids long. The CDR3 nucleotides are TGTGCCAGCAGCTTATGGCTGGGATATGAGCAGTTCTTC. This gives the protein CASSLWLGYEQFF. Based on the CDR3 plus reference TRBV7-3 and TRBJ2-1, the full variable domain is GAGVSQTPSNKVTEKGKYVELRCDPISGHTALYWYRQSLGQGPEFLIYFQGTGAADDSGLPNDRFFAVRPEGSVSTLKIQRTERGDSAVYLCASSLWLGYEQFFGPGTRLTVL.

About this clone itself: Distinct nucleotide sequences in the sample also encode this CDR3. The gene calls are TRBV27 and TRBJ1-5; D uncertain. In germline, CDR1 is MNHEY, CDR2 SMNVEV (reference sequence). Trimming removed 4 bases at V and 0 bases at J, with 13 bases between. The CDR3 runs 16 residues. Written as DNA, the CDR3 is TGTGCCAGCAGTTCAGAAGCCCCGTATAGCAATCAGCCCCAGCATTTT. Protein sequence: CASSSEAPYSNQPQHF.

CDR3 DNA sequence: TGTGCCACCATCGGGACGGGAGGAACTGAAGCTTTCTTT. This encodes CATIGTGGTEAFF. The V call is TRBV15, the J call TRBJ1-1, with D possibly being TRBD1 (5 bases). CDR1 LNHNV and CDR2 YYDKDF come from the germline V gene (reference sequence). V shed 7 bases and J shed 5 bases, with 14 bases lying between them. This CDR3 has 13 amino acids.